This T cell receptor (beta chain) was sequenced during a study of a mutant IDH1 vaccine in newly diagnosed glioma. Study-wide background: Participants attended visit V12, the safety follow-up, at week 35, and then attended visit V13 at week 47.

Time point here: week 47, end of study. The study gave 300 ug of mutant IDH1 20-mer peptide per vaccine dose, with topical imiquimod. All eight of the vaccinations patients received fell in weeks 1, 3, 5, 7, 11, 15, 19 and 23. The table came from immunoSEQ multiplex PCR; TCRdb's copy has only in-frame clones and leaves some out. The table lists tens of thousands of clones, about 71% of them singletons. Note on this clone: Its antigen is unidentified.

V dropped 0 bases and J dropped 1 base, with 7 bases sitting between them. The CDR3 is 13 amino acids. Germline CDR1 reads GTSNPN; CDR2 reads SVGIG (reference sequence). The sample here was PBMCs, taken from a glioma patient whose treatment included an IDH1 peptide vaccine. The receptor's source is a man in his fifties or sixties with glioma. The chain carries TRBV30 and TRBJ2-7; D remains ambiguous. The CDR3 sequence: CAWSVQLSYEQYF. DNA for the CDR3: TGTGCCTGGAGTGTACAGCTATCCTACGAGCAGTACTTC.